The next 26 T cell receptor beta chains were all read from a single sample in a study of blood T cells in healthy people across ages. Using a J-beta primer mix together with a sample-barcoded 5' primer, a second PCR was run for roughly 6 to 12 cycles. MiXCR, run by TCRdb on the 5' RACE reads, gives a single entry per CDR3 protein. The top ten clones hold approximately 7.9% of a sample with some 1.4 million distinct CDR3 sequences, around 39% of them seen once. Sequencing was performed on blood. The receptors originated from a woman under 30 in good health.

In DNA, the CDR3 is TGTGCCAGCAGTGAATCCCGGCCCGGGACTGGTGAAAAACTGTTTTTT. It specifies CASSESRPGTGEKLFF. The V gene is TRBV6-1, the J gene TRBJ1-4; D may be TRBD1 (5 bases). This CDR3 has 16 amino acids. The V gene lost 2 bases and the J gene lost 7 bases, with 17 bases spanning the gap. Germline V CDR1 and CDR2: MNHNS, SASEGT.

This clonotype was found a few times. The rearrangement links TRBV10-2 to TRBJ1-1, with TRBD1 as a possible D gene (6 bases). Germline V CDR1 and CDR2: WSHSY, SAAADI. CDR3 size: 14 residues. The ends were cut back, 6 bases at V and 10 bases at J, with 21 bases in the middle. Written as DNA, the CDR3 is TGCGCCAGCAGAGCCGGGACACGAGCCGTGGGAGCTTTCTTT. This codes for CASRAGTRAVGAFF.

This clonotype has only one observation. The gene calls are TRBV6-1 and TRBJ2-5; TRBD1 matches 8 bases. In germline, CDR1 is MNHNS, CDR2 SASEGT. The ends lost 4 bases at V and 11 bases at J; junction bases unmatched: 12. The CDR3 has 14 amino acids. CDR3 DNA: TGTGCCAGCAGTGCTAACGACAGGGGTTATGAGCAGTACTTC. It translates to CASSANDRGYEQYF.

This chain uses TRBV20-1 with TRBJ2-2; the D is unclear. This CDR3 region has 15 residues. Germline-derived CDR1 and CDR2 are DFQATT and SNEGSKA (reference sequence). Trimming stripped 3 bases from V and 6 bases from J, with 17 bases between. The CDR3 DNA is TGCAGTGCTAGGTCGGTAGCCGGCGGCTCCGGGGAGCTGTTTTTT. Translation: CSARSVAGGSGELFF.

V and J are TRBV6-1 and TRBJ1-1, with D hard to call. V shed 5 bases and J shed 5 bases, with 18 bases lying between them. The length of the CDR3 is 15 residues. Per the germline V gene, CDR1 is MNHNS and CDR2 is SASEGT. CDR3 DNA sequence: TGTGCCAGCAGTTATCTCCTCAGTGGAGGGACTGAAGCTTTCTTT. This encodes CASSYLLSGGTEAFF.

The rearrangement joins TRBV4-1 to TRBJ2-1; D is unresolved. The CDR3 loop spans 12 amino acids. V dropped 5 bases and J dropped 3 bases, with 5 bases sitting between them. Germline CDR1 MGHRA, CDR2 YSYEKL. CDR3 in amino acids: CASSNLYNEQFF. The CDR3 DNA reads TGCGCCAGCAGCAACCTCTACAATGAGCAGTTCTTC.

The genes are TRBV7-9 and TRBJ1-1, with D maybe TRBD1 (5 bases). The ends were cut back, 5 bases at V and 7 bases at J, with 23 bases in the middle. There are 16 residues in the CDR3. The germline CDR1 and CDR2 sequences are SEHNR and FQNEAQ (reference sequence). CDR3 amino acids: CASSQRRGIRPREAFF. In nucleotides, the CDR3 is TGTGCCAGCAGCCAACGGAGGGGTATCCGACCCCGTGAAGCTTTCTTT.

The rearrangement joins TRBV9 to TRBJ2-7, with no clear D. The V and J ends lost 2 bases and 3 bases respectively, with 15 bases between them. This CDR3 has 15 amino acids. CDR1 and CDR2 (germline): SGDLS, YYNGEE. The CDR3: CASSVTWASHYEQYF. DNA for the CDR3: TGTGCCAGCAGCGTCACTTGGGCCAGCCACTACGAGCAGTACTTC.

This clonotype has just a few counts. This rearrangement joins TRBV24-1 to TRBJ1-2; no firm D call. V gave up 12 bases and J gave up 6 bases, with 19 bases separating them. Germline V lookup: CDR1 KGHDR, CDR2 SFDVKD. This CDR3 region has 13 residues. CDR3 region: CASPGEDFDGYTF. The CDR3 region has the DNA TGTGCCTCCCCCGGCGAGGACTTTGATGGCTACACCTTC.

The chain links TRBV10-2 to TRBJ2-1; D possibly matches TRBD1 or TRBD2 (5 bases each). This CDR3 comprises 12 residues. Trimming removed 0 bases from V and 12 bases from J, with 9 bases in between. CDR1 is WSHSY and CDR2 is SAAADI in the germline V gene. The DNA of the CDR3 is TGCGCCAGCAGTGAGTCTGGGGGTTGGCAGTTCTTC. It translates to CASSESGGWQFF.

This clonotype was recorded a few times. The genes are TRBV9 and TRBJ2-1, with D unresolved. CDR1 and CDR2 (germline): SGDLS, YYNGEE. The germline V and J ends were trimmed by 6 bases and 3 bases, with 13 bases remaining between them. CDR3 length equals 14 residues. CDR3 DNA: TGTGCCAGCACCCCTTTTGCGAGCTACAATGAGCAGTTCTTC. Its protein product is CASTPFASYNEQFF.

The chain has TRBV11-2 and TRBJ2-1; D might be TRBD1 or TRBD2, each matching 5 bases. The CDR3 extends over 16 amino acids. Germline loops: CDR1 SGHAT, CDR2 FQNNGV. Trimming shortened V by 5 bases and J by 1 base, and 15 bases separated the two germline ends. The CDR3 DNA is TGTGCCAGCAGCCAATTCAGGGACGCATCCTACAATGAGCAGTTCTTC. Translating it yields CASSQFRDASYNEQFF.

V is TRBV12-3 or TRBV12-4 and J is TRBJ2-3; D might be TRBD1 or TRBD2, each matching 6 bases. This CDR3 has 14 residues. Deletions cut 4 bases from V and 4 bases from J, with 12 bases between. DNA for the CDR3: TGTGCCAGCAGTTGGGGGGCAAGCGCAGATACGCAGTATTTT. Translating gives CASSWGASADTQYF.

This clonotype turned up a few times. For the CDR3, the DNA is TGCGCCAGCAGGGATACAGCAATGGTGTACGAGCAGTACTTC. This translates into CASRDTAMVYEQYF. J is TRBJ2-7 and V is TRBV5-1; D uncertain. Germline lookup yields CDR1 SGHRS and CDR2 YFSETQ. Trimming took off 5 bases at V and 4 bases at J, with 16 bases between the two ends. The length of the CDR3 is 14 residues.

This clonotype was observed a few times. The gene calls are TRBV20-1 and TRBJ2-3; 8 nucleotides line up with TRBD2. This CDR3 is 15 amino acids long. Germline CDR1 reads DFQATT; CDR2 reads SNEGSKA (reference sequence). V trimming: 5 bases; J trimming: 0 bases; junction bases outside the gene matches: 7. CDR3 nucleotide sequence: TGCAGTGCTCTCTCAGCGGGGGCTAGCACAGATACGCAGTATTTT. Translation gives CSALSAGASTDTQYF.

This clonotype was seen just once. The CDR3 loop reads CASSQERSGANVLTF. CDR3 DNA: TGCGCCAGCAGCCAAGAGAGGAGCGGGGCCAACGTCCTGACTTTC. The rearrangement uses TRBV4-3 and TRBJ2-6; D remains unclear. Deletions cut 0 bases from V and 4 bases from J, with 7 bases between. Germline V gives CDR1 LGHNA, CDR2 YSLEER. The length of the CDR3 is 15 residues.

Comment on this clonotype: This may arise from a read error, as a much more abundant clone is one base away. The genes are TRBV6-1 and TRBJ1-2; D not certain. V was shortened by 2 bases and J by 5 bases, with 0 bases between the two germline ends. Germline V gene data show CDR1 as MNHNS and CDR2 as SASEGT. The CDR3 contains 10 residues. The DNA for the CDR3 is TGTGCCAGCAGTGAATATGGCTACACCTTC. Its protein is CASSEYGYTF.

The CDR3 sequence is CSVEGGQAQETQYF. CDR3 DNA: TGCAGCGTTGAAGGGGGACAGGCCCAAGAGACCCAGTACTTC. J is TRBJ2-5 and V is TRBV29-1; 8 bases are a match to TRBD1. Germline assignment: CDR1 SQVTM and CDR2 ANQGSEA. The J segment lost 1 base and the V segment lost 1 base, leaving 2 bases of the junction unmatched. The CDR3 has 14 amino acids.

J is TRBJ2-7 and V is TRBV7-2; 10 positions agree with TRBD2. V dropped 0 bases and J dropped 0; count of bases not matched to a gene: 8. The CDR3 loop spans 18 amino acids. Per the germline V gene, CDR1 is SGHTA and CDR2 is FQGNSA. CDR3 protein: CASSLAVTSGFSSYEQYF. Here the CDR3 DNA reads TGTGCCAGCAGCTTAGCGGTGACTAGCGGGTTCAGCTCCTACGAGCAGTACTTC.

The chain links TRBV27 to TRBJ2-1; the D call may be TRBD1 or TRBD2 (5 bases each). V was trimmed by 8 bases and J by 15 bases, leaving 14 bases between them. The CDR3 loop spans 10 amino acids. The germline gives CDR1 MNHEY, CDR2 SMNVEV (reference sequence). The chain's CDR3 is CASGRDGRFF. Written as DNA, the CDR3 is TGTGCCAGCGGCCGGGACGGCCGGTTCTTC.

CDR3: CASRLFGSRVGEKLFF. The CDR3 coding sequence is TGTGCCAGCAGACTTTTCGGGTCCAGGGTTGGTGAAAAACTGTTTTTT. The chain joins TRBV6-4 to TRBJ1-4, with D possibly being TRBD1 (5 bases). Deletions cut 6 bases from V and 7 bases from J, with 21 bases between. The CDR3 has 16 residues. Germline CDR1 reads MRHNA; CDR2 reads SNTAGT.

The CDR3 nucleotides read TGTGCCAGCTCCCCTGCCTTGGGGGCCTACGAGCAGTACTTC. Its protein is CASSPALGAYEQYF. The chain carries TRBV30 and TRBJ2-7; either TRBD1 or TRBD2 may supply D (5 bases each). Between the trimmed V and J ends, which lost 8 bases and 2 bases, there was a span of 19 bases. This CDR3 is 14 amino acids long. Germline V lookup: CDR1 GTSNPN, CDR2 SVGIG (reference sequence).

This clonotype has just a few counts. The CDR3 reads CSAGPPGGGYEQYF. In DNA, the CDR3 is TGCAGTGCTGGACCTCCCGGGGGCGGGTACGAGCAGTACTTC. The chain uses TRBV20-1 and TRBJ2-5; perhaps D is TRBD1 or TRBD2 (6 bases each). The J call may be in error: the DNA end matches TRBJ2-7 better. The CDR3 is 14 amino acids. Germline CDR1 and CDR2: DFQATT and SNEGSKA (reference sequence).

Only a few counts were recorded for this clonotype. The rearrangement uses TRBV28 and TRBJ2-1, with a possible D match to TRBD1 (5 bases). Germline V lookup: CDR1 MDHEN, CDR2 SYDVKM. The CDR3 spans 14 residues. V gave up 2 bases and J gave up 8 bases, with 13 bases separating them. CDR3 residues: CASSLRQGGDEQFF. The CDR3 DNA is TGTGCCAGCAGTTTAAGGCAGGGCGGTGATGAGCAGTTCTTC.

The chain joins TRBV29-1 to TRBJ1-1, with D possibly matching TRBD1 (5 bases). CDR1 is SQVTM, CDR2 ANQGSEA, per germline. With 7 bases removed from V and 3 bases from J, the gap between germline ends came to 18 bases. This CDR3 is 14 amino acids long. The CDR3 sequence is CSASGDEEDTEAFF. CDR3 nucleotides: TGCAGCGCCTCGGGGGACGAGGAGGACACTGAAGCTTTCTTT.

The chain recombines TRBV6-4 with TRBJ2-3; D perhaps matches TRBD2 (6 bases). V was cut by 4 bases and J by 4 bases, with 12 bases left in between. The CDR3 totals 14 residues. Germline V gives CDR1 MRHNA, CDR2 SNTAGT. DNA of the CDR3: TGTGCCAGCAGTGCCCGCGGGGAGGCAGATACGCAGTATTTT. Protein: CASSARGEADTQYF.